Listed here are 12 T cell receptor beta chains from one sample, sequenced in a study of cytomegalovirus exposure and HLA in healthy donors. Amplification used 60 Vbeta primers and 13 Jbeta primers. This table comes from immunoSEQ multiplex PCR, and its TCRdb copy is limited to in-frame clones, with some not included. The sample contains 90,000 to 95,000 clones, around 80% of which appear only once. The sequenced sample consisted of PBMCs. The receptors derive from a male donor in good health and CMV-seropositive.

V gene TRBV7-8 combines with J gene TRBJ2-1, with D possibly TRBD1 on 6 matching bases. V lost 7 bases and J 9 bases, leaving 13 bases between the germline ends. The CDR3 is 12 residues long. Germline CDR1 SGHVS, CDR2 FQNEAQ. The CDR3 is CASTPGAGEQFF. The CDR3, as DNA: TGTGCCAGCACCCCAGGGGCCGGTGAGCAGTTCTTC.

The rearrangement links TRBV6-1 to TRBJ1-2, with D perhaps TRBD1 (5 bases). Trimming took off 7 bases at V and 4 bases at J, with 10 bases between the two ends. The CDR3 is 12 residues long. Germline loops: CDR1 MNHNS, CDR2 SASEGT. The CDR3 DNA sequence: TGTGCCAGCACAATGGACATCTATGGCTACACCTTC. Translated, it gives CASTMDIYGYTF.

This rearrangement joins TRBV7-2 to TRBJ2-7, with 9 nucleotides matching TRBD1. The CDR3 is made up of 14 amino acids. Germline assignment: CDR1 SGHTA and CDR2 FQGNSA. V lost 4 bases, J lost 4 bases, and 5 bases stayed unmatched. CDR3 coding DNA: TGTGCCAGCAGCTCTACCGGGACAGGGTACGAGCAGTACTTC. Its translation is CASSSTGTGYEQYF.

The chain couples TRBV4-2 to TRBJ2-1, with TRBD2 matching 12 bases. This CDR3 comprises 21 residues. V lost 0 bases, J lost 1 base, and 13 bases stayed unmatched. Germline V gives CDR1 LGHNA, CDR2 YNFKEQ. The CDR3 is CASSQEGLGLAGTLSYNEQFF. CDR3 sequence (DNA): TGTGCCAGCAGCCAAGAGGGCCTCGGACTAGCGGGGACTCTATCCTACAATGAGCAGTTCTTC.

V and J are TRBV2 and TRBJ2-7; 13 bases match TRBD2. This CDR3 spans 13 amino acids. J was trimmed by 3 bases and V by 10 bases; bases with no gene match: 3. CDR1 and CDR2 (germline): SNHLY, FYNNEI. As DNA, the CDR3 is TGTGCCACACTAGCGGGAGGGGGCTACGAGCAGTACTTC. Translation gives CATLAGGGYEQYF. Full variable domain (rest looked up from reference TRBV2 and TRBJ2-7): EPEVTQTPSHQVTQMGQEVILRCVPISNHLYFYWYRQILGQKVEFLVSFYNNEISEKSEIFDDQFSVERPDGSNFTLKIRSTKLEDSAMYFCATLAGGGYEQYFGPGTRLTVT.

The chain combines TRBV7-9 with TRBJ1-1; no firm D call. Per the germline V gene, CDR1 is SEHNR and CDR2 is FQNEAQ (reference sequence). CDR3 size: 16 residues. The ends were cut back, 4 bases at V and 1 base at J, with 16 bases in the middle. The DNA of the CDR3 is TGTGCCAGCAGCTCTACTTTGGTAGCCAGGAACACTGAAGCTTTCTTT. It encodes CASSSTLVARNTEAFF.

The chain joins TRBV27 to TRBJ2-7; 8 bases are a match to TRBD1. V shed 6 bases and J 2 bases; nucleotides not matched to a gene: 6. The CDR3 spans 14 residues. Germline V gene data show CDR1 as MNHEY and CDR2 as SMNVEV (reference sequence). As DNA, the CDR3 is TGTGCCAGCAGCAGGGGGCCGGAGGCCTACGAGCAGTACTTC. Translating gives CASSRGPEAYEQYF.

V is TRBV25-1 and J is TRBJ1-5; 9 positions match TRBD1. In germline, CDR1 is MGHDK, CDR2 SYGVNS. The CDR3 runs to 14 residues. V lost 6 bases and J lost 4; bases outside the gene matches: 4. The CDR3 reads CASSPGTGNQPQHF. CDR3 nucleotides: TGTGCCAGCAGCCCCGGGACAGGGAATCAGCCCCAGCATTTT. Full variable domain (remainder filled in from reference TRBV25-1 and TRBJ1-5): EADIYQTPRYLVIGTGKKITLECSQTMGHDKMYWYQQDPGMELHLIHYSYGVNSTEKGDLSSESTVSRIRTEHFPLTLESARPSHTSQYLCASSPGTGNQPQHFGDGTRLSIL.

The chain has TRBV5-1 and TRBJ1-2; 9 nucleotides align to TRBD1. With 4 bases clipped from V and 2 bases from J, the junction kept 6 bases outside the gene matches. The CDR3 is 15 residues long. The germline gives CDR1 SGHRS, CDR2 YFSETQ. The CDR3 coding sequence is TGCGCCAGCAGCCCGGGGGACAGGGAGAACTATGGCTACACCTTC. It specifies CASSPGDRENYGYTF. Drawing the rest from reference TRBV5-1 and TRBJ1-2, the complete variable domain is KAGVTQTPRYLIKTRGQQVTLSCSPISGHRSVSWYQQTPGQGLQFLFEYFSETQRNKGNFPGRFSGRQFSNSRSEMNVSTLELGDSALYLCASSPGDRENYGYTFGSGTRLTVV.

The rearrangement links TRBV6-5 to TRBJ2-5; 8 bases line up with TRBD1. The junction had 6 bases not matched to a gene; V was cut back by 5 bases and J by 1 base. Germline CDR1 and CDR2: MNHEY and SVGAGI. The CDR3 sequence is 15 residues long. The CDR3 protein is CASSPGTGSQETQYF. Written as DNA, the CDR3 is TGTGCCAGCAGTCCCGGGACAGGCTCCCAAGAGACCCAGTACTTC.

This clone was seen a handful of times. This CDR3 reads CASSYAGAHYEQYF. For the CDR3, the DNA is TGTGCCAGCAGTTATGCGGGAGCTCATTACGAGCAGTACTTC. This chain links TRBV6-5 with TRBJ2-7; 7 bases are a match to TRBD2. V gave up 3 bases and J gave up 4 bases; unmatched junction bases: 6. This CDR3 region has 14 residues. Germline V gene lookup returns CDR1 MNHEY and CDR2 SVGAGI.

V and J are TRBV7-8 and TRBJ2-7; D not certain. Germline values: CDR1 SGHVS, CDR2 FQNEAQ. This CDR3 contains 14 residues. V was shortened by 2 bases and J by 3 bases, with 11 bases between the two germline ends. The CDR3 sequence is CASSLNWRSYEQYF. In DNA form, the CDR3 reads TGTGCCAGCAGCTTAAACTGGCGGAGCTACGAGCAGTACTTC. Combining the CDR3 with reference TRBV7-8 and TRBJ2-7 gives the whole variable domain GAGVSQSPRYKVAKRGQDVALRCDPISGHVSLFWYQQALGQGPEFLTYFQNEAQLDKSGLPSDRFFAERPEGSVSTLKIQRTQQEDSAVYLCASSLNWRSYEQYFGPGTRLTVT.